This TCR beta chain was observed in a study of monozygotic twins with cystic fibrosis. CDR1 is KGHSH, CDR2 LQKENI, per germline. V lost 2 bases to trimming and J lost 0 bases, with 8 bases between them. This CDR3 comprises 15 residues. Using immunoSEQ multiplex PCR, the repertoire was profiled, and TCRdb retains in-frame clones only, with some absent. The data show 18,000 or so clones, with about 89% seen just once and roughly 1.5% held by the top ten. Overall study findings and caveats: Monozygotic CF twins shared more identical nucleotide clonotypes than unrelated patients.

Comments on this clone: The antigen is not known.

The sequence was obtained from a girl aged 2-15 years with cystic fibrosis. Sequences were obtained from blood. The chain uses TRBV18 and TRBJ2-1, with D unclear. The CDR3 sequence is CASSPWVNSYNEQFF. CDR3 DNA: TGTGCCAGCTCACCATGGGTGAACTCCTACAATGAGCAGTTCTTC.